This entry lists 2 T cell receptor beta chains sequenced from one sample in a study of T cell repertoires in cytomegalovirus infection. TCRdb re-analysed the reads in MiXCR, keeping a single row per CDR3 protein. The profile shows about 300,000 distinct CDR3 sequences, roughly a tenth of them singletons. The sample consisted of PBMCs. The receptors come from a human donor in good health (CMV status not recorded). Some clones in this sample may be carry-over from other donors' samples.

This clonotype was detected ten times or more. The rearrangement uses TRBV7-2 and TRBJ2-2; 9 positions agree with TRBD2. Germline CDR1 and CDR2: SGHTA and FQGNSA. V lost 7 bases to trimming and J lost 3 bases; unmatched junction nucleotides: 6. The CDR3 is 15 residues long. Written as DNA, the CDR3 is TGTGCCAGCACCATTAGCGGGGGCGACACCGGGGAGCTGTTTTTT. Amino acid sequence: CASTISGGDTGELFF.

This clonotype has ten or more counts. The rearrangement links TRBV28 to TRBJ1-4, with D possibly being TRBD1 (5 bases). The CDR3 loop spans 15 amino acids. The V end lost 5 bases, the J end lost 5 bases, and 15 bases lay between the germline ends. CDR1 MDHEN and CDR2 SYDVKM come from the germline V gene. The CDR3 bases are TGTGCCAGCAGTACCCCGGGGCCCTTCAATGAAAAACTGTTTTTT. Amino acid sequence: CASSTPGPFNEKLFF.